The 16 T cell receptor beta chains below all came from one sample that was sequenced in a study of human T cells and chemical hapten exposure. Stated time point: patch test 2, 6 weeks after DPC sensitization. The treatment: therapeutic diphenylcyclopropenone sensitization with weekly scalp DPC. TCRdb independently ran MiXCR on the RACE reads; one entry per CDR3 protein. Of about 54,000 distinct CDR3 sequences listed, 7.5% to 10% are singletons. The source was whole blood, collected in connection with sensitization to the hapten diphenylcyclopropenone (DPC). The receptors were sampled from a woman aged 50 to 60 with alopecia areata. Some clones in this sample may be carry-over from other donors' samples.

This clonotype has more than one count but fewer than ten. The chain is built from TRBV2 and TRBJ2-1; 8 nucleotides line up with TRBD1. V lost 0 bases and J lost 9; bases outside the gene matches: 10. This CDR3 is 16 amino acids long. CDR1 is SNHLY, CDR2 FYNNEI, per germline. The CDR3 loop reads CASSEALTGGYGEQFF. The DNA of the CDR3 is TGTGCCAGCAGTGAAGCGTTAACAGGGGGTTATGGTGAGCAGTTCTTC.

The V gene is TRBV2, the J gene TRBJ2-1, with TRBD2 matching over 9 bases. The CDR3 extends over 17 amino acids. Germline V gene sequence: CDR1 SNHLY, CDR2 FYNNEI. V trimming: 6 bases; J trimming: 4 bases; junction bases outside the gene matches: 13. CDR3 loop: CASSISGRPGIYNEQFF. DNA of the CDR3: TGTGCCAGCAGCATTAGCGGGAGACCGGGTATATACAATGAGCAGTTCTTC.

This clonotype was seen a handful of times. The V and J genes are TRBV11-3 and TRBJ2-5; D is tentatively TRBD1 or TRBD2 (5 bases each). The CDR3 is 13 residues long. Trimming stripped 5 bases from V and 5 bases from J, with 12 bases between. Germline CDR1 SGHNT, CDR2 YENEEA. CDR3 in amino acids: CASSTGRSETQYF. The DNA for the CDR3 is TGTGCCAGCAGCACGGGACGCAGCGAGACCCAGTACTTC.

This clonotype was picked up many times. The chain couples TRBV7-6 to TRBJ2-5; 8 bases are shared with TRBD2. This CDR3 region has 13 residues. V gave up 4 bases and J gave up 6 bases; unmatched junction bases: 4. From germline, CDR1 is SGHVS and CDR2 FNYEAQ. In DNA form, the CDR3 reads TGTGCCAGCAGCTCCGGGGGGGGAAAGACCCAGTACTTC. The encoded protein is CASSSGGGKTQYF.

The chain recombines TRBV12-3 or TRBV12-4 with TRBJ2-5, with D possibly TRBD2 on 5 matching bases. CDR3 length equals 12 residues. V lost 3 bases, J lost 5 bases, and 7 bases lay in between. CDR3 coding DNA: TGTGCCAGCAGTTTGAGGGTGGAGACCCAGTACTTC. It is translated as CASSLRVETQYF.

This clonotype was found many times. CDR3 residues: CASSLPPGGNEQFF. CDR3 coding DNA: TGTGCCAGCAGCCTACCCCCAGGGGGCAATGAGCAGTTCTTC. The gene calls are TRBV12-3 or TRBV12-4 and TRBJ2-1, with 7 bases identical to TRBD1. The ends lost 6 bases at V and 6 bases at J; junction bases unmatched: 8. The CDR3 runs to 14 residues.

This clonotype has only a few counts. The chain recombines TRBV6-2 or TRBV6-3 with TRBJ2-3, with 7 bases matching TRBD1. Per germline, CDR1 MNHEY and CDR2 SVGEGT. The CDR3 spans 13 residues. V trimming: 3 bases; J trimming: 4 bases; junction bases outside the gene matches: 1. This chain's CDR3 is CASSYDRADTQYF. The CDR3 nucleotides are TGTGCCAGCAGTTATGACAGGGCAGATACGCAGTATTTT.

The rearrangement uses TRBV18 and TRBJ2-5; 8 bases map to TRBD1. Unmatched junction bases numbered 5, after V lost 5 bases and J lost 3 bases. The CDR3 runs 14 residues. Per the germline V gene, CDR1 is KGHSH and CDR2 is LQKENI. The CDR3 nucleotides are TGTGCCAGCTCAGCGTGGACAGGGAAAGAGACCCAGTACTTC. Translation: CASSAWTGKETQYF.

At least ten counts were recorded for this clonotype. This rearrangement joins TRBV7-6 to TRBJ2-5; no reliable D call. V lost 5 bases to trimming and J lost 4 bases, with 5 bases between them. Germline lookup yields CDR1 SGHVS and CDR2 FNYEAQ. This CDR3 is built from 11 residues. CDR3 sequence (DNA): TGTGCCAGCAGCCAAACAGAGACCCAGTACTTC. It translates to CASSQTETQYF.

The sample holds a few counts of this clonotype. The chain carries TRBV7-7 and TRBJ1-1; D unresolved. There are 15 residues in the CDR3. With 7 bases removed from V and 4 bases from J, the gap between germline ends came to 19 bases. The V gene's germline CDR1 is SSHAT and CDR2 FNYEAQ (reference sequence). Written as DNA, the CDR3 is TGTGCCAGCACCCCTAGGTCCATACAATCCACTGAAGCTTTCTTT. Amino acids: CASTPRSIQSTEAFF.

This clonotype was counted many times. In DNA form, the CDR3 reads TGTGCCAGCTCACCTAACCGAGGGAACACTGAAGCTTTCTTT. It yields the protein CASSPNRGNTEAFF. This chain uses TRBV18 with TRBJ1-1; no clear D. Per the germline V gene, CDR1 is KGHSH and CDR2 is LQKENI. V lost 3 bases, J lost 1 base, and 9 bases lay in between. This CDR3 spans 14 amino acids.

This clonotype was picked up a small number of times. The V call is TRBV7-2, the J call TRBJ1-1, with unresolved D. The V gene's germline CDR1 is SGHTA and CDR2 FQGNSA. There are 14 residues in the CDR3. V was clipped by 4 bases and J by 3 bases, with 12 bases between them. CDR3 nucleotide sequence: TGTGCCAGCAGCTCCCGAACTGGGGACACTGAAGCTTTCTTT. Translated: CASSSRTGDTEAFF. Full variable domain (rest looked up from reference TRBV7-2 and TRBJ1-1): GAGVSQSPSNKVTEKGKDVELRCDPISGHTALYWYRQSLGQGLEFLIYFQGNSAPDKSGLPSDRFSAERTGGSVSTLTIQRTQQEDSAVYLCASSSRTGDTEAFFGQGTRLTVV.

This clonotype was detected a few times. The V and J genes are TRBV3-1 and TRBJ2-1; 7 nucleotides line up with TRBD1. The ends lost 8 bases at V and 11 bases at J; junction bases unmatched: 15. CDR3 length: 14 residues. CDR1 is LGHDT and CDR2 is YNNKEL in the germline V gene (reference sequence). CDR3 DNA sequence: TGTGCCAGCGCTGCCCGGGACAGCTTTTTGAAGCAGTTCTTC. Translating gives CASAARDSFLKQFF.

This clonotype was counted only a few times. The junction differs from germline at one of its ends, possibly a read error. V is TRBV20-1 and J is TRBJ2-7; 8 nucleotides match TRBD1. Germline assignment: CDR1 DFQATT and CDR2 SNEGSKA (reference sequence). This CDR3 spans 13 amino acids. The CDR3 DNA reads TGCAGTGCCAGAGCACAGGGGGCCTACGAGCAGTACTTC. This encodes CSARAQGAYEQYF.

The chain combines TRBV29-1 with TRBJ2-7; D unclear. Per germline, CDR1 SQVTM and CDR2 ANQGSEA. V shed 5 bases and J shed 4 bases, with 12 bases lying between them. CDR3 length: 12 residues. The CDR3 loop reads CSVKIAGYEQYF. The DNA of the CDR3 is TGCAGCGTTAAGATCGCCGGATACGAGCAGTACTTC.

This clonotype appeared many times. The chain combines TRBV12-5 with TRBJ1-2, with D tentatively TRBD1 (5 bases). Germline CDR1 reads LGHNT; CDR2 reads FRNRAP. The length of the CDR3 is 17 residues. V was trimmed by 3 bases and J by 0 bases, leaving 17 bases between them. The CDR3 reads CASGFGDGRAANYGYTF. Here the CDR3 DNA reads TGTGCTAGTGGTTTTGGGGACGGTCGGGCAGCTAACTATGGCTACACCTTC. Filled out from reference TRBV12-5 and TRBJ1-2, the complete variable domain reads DARVTQTPRHKVTEMGQEVTMRCQPILGHNTVFWYRQTMMQGLELLAYFRNRAPLDDSGMPKDRFSAEMPDATLATLKIQPSEPRDSAVYFCASGFGDGRAANYGYTFGSGTRLTVV.